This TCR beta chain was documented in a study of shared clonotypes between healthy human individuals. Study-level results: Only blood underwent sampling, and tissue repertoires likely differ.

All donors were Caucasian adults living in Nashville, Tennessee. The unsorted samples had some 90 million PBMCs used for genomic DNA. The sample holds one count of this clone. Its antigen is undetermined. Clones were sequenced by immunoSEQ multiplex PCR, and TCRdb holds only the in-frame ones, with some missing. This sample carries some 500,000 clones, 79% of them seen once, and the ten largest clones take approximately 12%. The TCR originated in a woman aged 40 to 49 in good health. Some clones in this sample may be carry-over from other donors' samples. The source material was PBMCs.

Here the CDR3 DNA reads TGTGCCAGCAGCCCACCGACTAGCGGGAGCTACGAGCAGTACTTC. Translated: CASSPPTSGSYEQYF. The chain links TRBV7-8 to TRBJ2-7; TRBD2 aligns across 12 bases. This CDR3 is 15 amino acids long. CDR1 and CDR2 from the germline V gene are SGHVS and FQNEAQ. Unmatched junction bases numbered 5, after V lost 5 bases and J lost 3 bases.